Presented here are 31 T cell receptor beta chains from one specimen sequenced in a study of cytomegalovirus exposure and HLA in healthy donors. PCR primers comprised 60 Vbeta and 13 Jbeta primers. Some clones are missing from TCRdb's copy, which holds only in-frame ones; the method was immunoSEQ multiplex PCR. Among around 170,000 clones, around four fifths were seen once, and the ten largest hold approximately 1.5%. Source material: PBMCs. These receptors all come from a male donor in good health and CMV-seronegative.

This rearrangement joins TRBV19 to TRBJ2-5; possible D gene TRBD2, 5 bases. The germline V gene encodes CDR1 LNHDA and CDR2 SQIVND (reference sequence). The CDR3 has 13 amino acids. The V gene lost 5 bases and the J gene lost 2 bases, with 9 bases spanning the gap. Here the CDR3 reads CASSWRGQETQYF. DNA for the CDR3: TGTGCCAGTAGTTGGCGAGGGCAAGAGACCCAGTACTTC.

The V gene is TRBV11-2, the J gene TRBJ1-2; maybe TRBD1 (6 bases). The germline gives CDR1 SGHAT, CDR2 FQNNGV. This CDR3 contains 13 residues. The ends were cut back, 1 base at V and 6 bases at J, with 9 bases in the middle. Here the CDR3 reads CASSLGSGDGYTF. The CDR3 DNA is TGTGCCAGCAGCTTAGGGTCAGGGGATGGCTACACCTTC.

The J gene is TRBJ1-3, the V gene TRBV6-1; perhaps TRBD1 as D (6 bases). CDR1 is MNHNS and CDR2 is SASEGT in the germline V gene. V was shortened by 0 bases and J by 8 bases, with 17 bases between the two germline ends. The CDR3 length is 16 residues. This CDR3 reads CASSEATGQLADTIYF. CDR3 bases: TGTGCCAGCAGTGAAGCCACCGGACAGCTGGCGGACACCATATATTTT.

This clone was recorded once. The V gene is TRBV7-3, the J gene TRBJ2-3, with TRBD2 as a possible D gene (6 bases). V lost 1 base and J 8 bases, leaving 16 bases between the germline ends. The germline gives CDR1 SGHTA, CDR2 FQGTGA. The CDR3 extends over 15 amino acids. The DNA for the CDR3 is TGTGCCAGCAGCTTAATGGGCGGGGAGGCGGGTACGCAGTATTTT. Its translation is CASSLMGGEAGTQYF.

The rearrangement uses TRBV10-3 and TRBJ2-1, with D tentatively TRBD2 (6 bases). The CDR3 spans 11 residues. V lost 8 bases and J lost 9, with 11 bases in between. Germline V gene lookup returns CDR1 ENHRY and CDR2 SYGVKD. The CDR3 reads CAIGGFGEQFF. CDR3 DNA: TGTGCCATCGGAGGGTTCGGTGAGCAGTTCTTC.

CDR3 region: CASSSPSGQSNQPQHF. The DNA of the CDR3 is TGTGCCAGCAGTTCTCCCTCGGGACAGAGCAATCAGCCCCAGCATTTT. The chain links TRBV28 to TRBJ1-5; the match to TRBD1 covers 7 bases. Looked up from germline, CDR1 is MDHEN and CDR2 is SYDVKM. This CDR3 has 16 residues. Trimming removed 4 bases from V and 1 base from J; junction bases left unmatched: 7.

The chain has TRBV7-9 and TRBJ1-1, with no clear D. V shed 1 base and J shed 1 base, with 4 bases lying between them. Germline values: CDR1 SEHNR, CDR2 FQNEAQ (reference sequence). This CDR3 has 13 amino acids. The CDR3 protein is CASSLGRNTEAFF. The CDR3 coding sequence is TGTGCCAGCAGCTTAGGTAGGAACACTGAAGCTTTCTTT.

With respect to this clone: A read error may account for a junction end that differs from germline. The genes are TRBV5-1 and TRBJ1-5; 8 bases line up with TRBD1. The CDR3 is made up of 16 amino acids. CDR1 is SGHRS and CDR2 is YFSETQ in the germline V gene. The DNA of the CDR3 is TGCGCCAGCAGCTTGGCCAAGTCAGGGGGCAAGCAGCCCCAGCATTTT. Residues: CASSLAKSGGKQPQHF. Full variable domain (remainder filled in from reference TRBV5-1 and TRBJ1-5): KAGVTQTPRYLIKTRGQQVTLSCSPISGHRSVSWYQQTPGQGLQFLFEYFSETQRNKGNFPGRFSGRQFSNSRSEMNVSTLELGDSALYLCASSLAKSGGKQPQHFGDGTRLSIL.

The V gene is TRBV10-3, the J gene TRBJ1-1, with a weak D call TRBD1 (6 bases). Germline loops: CDR1 ENHRY, CDR2 SYGVKD. The CDR3 totals 14 residues. The germline V and J ends were trimmed by 7 bases and 0 bases, with 12 bases remaining between them. The CDR3 reads CAINTPGVNTEAFF. The CDR3 DNA sequence: TGTGCCATCAATACCCCAGGGGTGAACACTGAAGCTTTCTTT.

Here the CDR3 DNA reads TGTGCCAGCAGTTTTACAAGCGGGGCGACCTACGAGCAGTACTTC. Translation gives CASSFTSGATYEQYF. The chain has TRBV28 and TRBJ2-7; 7 nucleotides line up with TRBD2. J gave up 2 bases and V 3 bases, and 7 bases lay outside the gene matches. CDR3 size: 15 residues. CDR1 is MDHEN, CDR2 SYDVKM, per germline. The full variable domain, with the rest looked up from reference TRBV28 and TRBJ2-7, is DVKVTQSSRYLVKRTGEKVFLECVQDMDHENMFWYRQDPGLGLRLIYFSYDVKMKEKGDIPEGYSVSREKKERFSLILESASTNQTSMYLCASSFTSGATYEQYFGPGTRLTVT.

The genes are TRBV19 and TRBJ1-2; tentative D call: TRBD1 (5 bases). The CDR3 has 13 residues. Germline V CDR1 and CDR2: LNHDA, SQIVND (reference sequence). The V gene lost 1 base and the J gene lost 5 bases, with 8 bases spanning the gap. The CDR3 coding sequence is TGTGCCAGTAGTATAGCCGACAGTTATGGCTACACCTTC. It translates to CASSIADSYGYTF.

J is TRBJ2-7 and V is TRBV13; 8 bases match TRBD2. V lost 0 bases to trimming and J lost 3 bases; unmatched junction nucleotides: 4. The germline V gene has CDR1 PRHDT and CDR2 FYEKMQ (reference sequence). This CDR3 contains 15 residues. CDR3 in DNA: TGTGCCAGCAGCTTAGGGTGGGGACTAGGCTACGAGCAGTACTTC. This sequence encodes CASSLGWGLGYEQYF.

The table lists this clone with a few counts. The chain carries TRBV6-1 and TRBJ1-1; D uncertain. Germline loops: CDR1 MNHNS, CDR2 SASEGT. The CDR3 is 13 residues long. V lost 6 bases and J lost 10, with 18 bases in between. CDR3: CASSESLQVTAFF. CDR3 nucleotides: TGTGCCAGCAGCGAGTCTCTTCAGGTTACAGCTTTCTTT.

The chain has TRBV27 and TRBJ1-6; D is unclear. Germline V gene sequence: CDR1 MNHEY, CDR2 SMNVEV (reference sequence). This CDR3 is built from 15 residues. Trimming cost V 5 bases and J 0 bases, with 8 bases left between them. The CDR3 DNA follows: TGTGCCAGCAGTCCCCGGGTCTCCTATAATTCACCCCTCCACTTT. This codes for CASSPRVSYNSPLHF.

For the CDR3, the DNA is TGTGCCAGCAGGGGCGGGACAGGGAGCTACAATGAGCAGTTCTTC. Translated, it gives CASRGGTGSYNEQFF. J is TRBJ2-1 and V is TRBV7-2, with TRBD1 matching 9 bases. V lost 6 bases and J lost 3; bases outside the gene matches: 6. This CDR3 has 15 amino acids. Germline V CDR1 and CDR2: SGHTA, FQGNSA.

This rearrangement joins TRBV6-5 to TRBJ1-2, with a weak D call TRBD1 (6 bases). Trimming removed 6 bases from V and 7 bases from J, with 18 bases in between. CDR1 MNHEY and CDR2 SVGAGI come from the germline V gene. This CDR3 is built from 14 residues. CDR3 in amino acids: CASSPLGGVGGYTF. CDR3 DNA sequence: TGTGCCAGCAGCCCCCTAGGGGGTGTAGGTGGCTACACCTTC.

This sequence joins TRBV5-6 and TRBJ2-7; TRBD2 might be the D (5 bases). The CDR3 length is 14 residues. Germline V gene data show CDR1 as SGHDT and CDR2 as YYEEEE. V gave up 0 bases and J gave up 1 base, with 8 bases separating them. Written as DNA, the CDR3 is TGTGCCAGCAGCTTGGCGGGGTCGTCCTACGAGCAGTACTTC. This gives the protein CASSLAGSSYEQYF.

This clone was counted only a few times. This chain links TRBV4-3 with TRBJ2-7; D remains ambiguous. Germline V lookup: CDR1 LGHNA, CDR2 YSLEER. This CDR3 has 15 amino acids. V was trimmed by 0 bases and J by 2 bases, leaving 11 bases between them. CDR3 in amino acids: CASSQEAANPYEQYF. The CDR3 DNA is TGCGCCAGCAGCCAAGAGGCAGCGAACCCCTACGAGCAGTACTTC.

J is TRBJ2-3 and V is TRBV19, with D tentatively TRBD2 (6 bases). CDR3 length equals 14 residues. Trimming stripped 10 bases from V and 3 bases from J, with 17 bases between. Looked up from germline, CDR1 is LNHDA and CDR2 is SQIVND (reference sequence). CDR3 nucleotide sequence: TGTGCCACCTCCAAAAGGGAGGCAACAGATACGCAGTATTTT. This codes for CATSKREATDTQYF.

The chain employs TRBV9 and TRBJ2-1; D may be TRBD2 (7 bases). Trimming took 0 bases from V and 5 from J, leaving 15 bases between them. The CDR3 length is 16 residues. Germline V gives CDR1 SGDLS, CDR2 YYNGEE. CDR3 in amino acids: CASSVAKGGTHNEQFF. The CDR3 DNA reads TGTGCCAGCAGCGTAGCTAAGGGGGGGACCCACAATGAGCAGTTCTTC.

This clone is a singleton in its sample. The CDR3 DNA is TGTGCCAGCACTCCGGACTTAGAGGGCGATGAGCAGTTCTTC. Its translation: CASTPDLEGDEQFF. The chain has TRBV27 and TRBJ2-1; D perhaps matches TRBD2 (5 bases). The CDR3 has 14 residues. The germline V gene has CDR1 MNHEY and CDR2 SMNVEV (reference sequence). The V end was cut by 7 bases, the J end by 8 bases, with 18 bases between.

CDR3 sequence: CSVRAGGTYGYTF. The CDR3 bases are TGCAGCGTTCGGGCAGGGGGAACCTATGGCTACACCTTC. The rearrangement links TRBV29-1 to TRBJ1-2, with TRBD1 matching over 7 bases. V lost 5 bases to trimming and J lost 4 bases; unmatched junction nucleotides: 7. The CDR3 is made up of 13 amino acids. The V gene's germline CDR1 is SQVTM and CDR2 ANQGSEA.

V and J are TRBV28 and TRBJ1-6, with TRBD1 matching 8 bases. CDR3 size: 16 residues. V trimming: 8 bases; J trimming: 6 bases; junction bases outside the gene matches: 12. Germline CDR1 is MDHEN and CDR2 is SYDVKM. The CDR3 spells CASCLADREFNSPLHF. In nucleotides, the CDR3 is TGTGCCAGCTGCCTAGCGGACAGGGAATTTAATTCACCCCTCCACTTT.

This clone has just a few counts. The CDR3 sequence is CASSYSNGERNSPLHF. CDR3 bases: TGTGCCAGCAGTTACTCGAACGGGGAACGGAATTCACCCCTCCACTTT. V is TRBV6-5 and J is TRBJ1-6, with D unresolved. The CDR3 contains 16 residues. Trimming removed 0 bases from V and 7 bases from J, with 13 bases in between. CDR1 and CDR2 from the germline V gene are MNHEY and SVGAGI.

This clone was detected once. The chain links TRBV27 to TRBJ2-1; TRBD1 matches at 7 bases. This CDR3 has 13 amino acids. Per germline, CDR1 MNHEY and CDR2 SMNVEV (reference sequence). The V and J ends lost 6 bases and 4 bases, in that order; junction bases with no gene match: 3. CDR3 region: CASSRQGYNEQFF. The CDR3 region has the DNA TGTGCCAGCAGCAGACAGGGATACAATGAGCAGTTCTTC.

The chain combines TRBV7-2 with TRBJ2-2; D is perhaps TRBD2 (6 bases). Germline CDR1 SGHTA, CDR2 FQGNSA. V was cut by 7 bases and J by 4 bases, with 16 bases left in between. This CDR3 region has 15 residues. In DNA form, the CDR3 reads TGTGCCAGCAACCCCACGGGGGATTCCACCGGGGAGCTGTTTTTT. This encodes CASNPTGDSTGELFF.

The J gene is TRBJ1-1, the V gene TRBV6-5; D is uncertain. The CDR3 covers 13 residues. V lost 2 bases and J lost 4, with 8 bases in between. Germline-derived CDR1 and CDR2 are MNHEY and SVGAGI. The CDR3 region is CASSYAEGTEAFF. The DNA of the CDR3 is TGTGCCAGCAGTTACGCTGAGGGCACTGAAGCTTTCTTT.

Only one count was recorded for this clone. The CDR3 nucleotides read TGTGCCAGTAGTATCCCCGGGTTGGATCAGCCCCAGCATTTT. Translating gives CASSIPGLDQPQHF. The J gene is TRBJ1-5, the V gene TRBV19; D remains ambiguous. V shed 3 bases and J shed 5 bases, with 11 bases lying between them. The CDR3 extends over 14 amino acids. Per germline, CDR1 LNHDA and CDR2 SQIVND (reference sequence).

The chain recombines TRBV4-1 with TRBJ1-3; D uncertain. Germline V gene sequence: CDR1 MGHRA, CDR2 YSYEKL. The CDR3 length is 16 residues. Trimming stripped 1 base from V and 1 base from J, with 11 bases between. For the CDR3, the DNA is TGCGCCAGCAGCCAAGTTGGTTTAGTTTCTGGAAACACCATATATTTT. The encoded protein is CASSQVGLVSGNTIYF.

This sequence joins TRBV18 and TRBJ1-1; D uncertain. Germline CDR1 reads KGHSH; CDR2 reads LQKENI. This CDR3 has 15 amino acids. Trimming pared 1 base from V and 0 bases from J, leaving 9 bases between. CDR3 DNA: TGTGCCAGCTCACCACAATCACAGCTGAACACTGAAGCTTTCTTT. It encodes CASSPQSQLNTEAFF.

This clone was recorded once. The chain joins TRBV7-3 to TRBJ2-7; D is uncertain. The ends were cut back, 4 bases at V and 6 bases at J, with 28 bases in the middle. The CDR3 contains 18 residues. The V gene's germline CDR1 is SGHTA and CDR2 FQGTGA. CDR3 protein: CASSSDLSQVGSLFEQYF. CDR3 coding DNA: TGTGCCAGCAGCTCCGACCTTAGCCAAGTTGGTTCTCTCTTCGAGCAGTACTTC. The full variable domain, in which reference TRBV7-3 and TRBJ2-7 provide the parts outside the CDR3, is GAGVSQTPSNKVTEKGKYVELRCDPISGHTALYWYRQSLGQGPEFLIYFQGTGAADDSGLPNDRFFAVRPEGSVSTLKIQRTERGDSAVYLCASSSDLSQVGSLFEQYFGPGTRLTVT.